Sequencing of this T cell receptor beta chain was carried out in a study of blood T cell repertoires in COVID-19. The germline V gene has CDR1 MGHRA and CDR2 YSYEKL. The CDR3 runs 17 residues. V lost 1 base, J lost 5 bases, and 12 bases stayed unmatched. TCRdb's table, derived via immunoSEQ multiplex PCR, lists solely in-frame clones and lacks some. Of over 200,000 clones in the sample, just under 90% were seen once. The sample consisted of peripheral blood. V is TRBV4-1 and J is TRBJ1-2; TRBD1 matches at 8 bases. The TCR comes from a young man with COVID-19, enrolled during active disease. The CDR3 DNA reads TGCGCCAGCAGCCAAGGAGGACAGGGATCGGCCTTGTATGGCTACACCTTC. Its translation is CASSQGGQGSALYGYTF.